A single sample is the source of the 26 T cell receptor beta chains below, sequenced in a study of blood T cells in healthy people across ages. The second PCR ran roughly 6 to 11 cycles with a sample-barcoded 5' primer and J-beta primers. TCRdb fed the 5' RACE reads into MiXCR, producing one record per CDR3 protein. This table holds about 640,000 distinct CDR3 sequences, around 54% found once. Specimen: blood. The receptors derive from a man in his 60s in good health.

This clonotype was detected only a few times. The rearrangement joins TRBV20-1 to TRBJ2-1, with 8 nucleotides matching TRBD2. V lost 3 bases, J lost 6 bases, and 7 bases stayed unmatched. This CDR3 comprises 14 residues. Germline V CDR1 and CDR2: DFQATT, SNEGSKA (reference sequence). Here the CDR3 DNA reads TGCAGTGCTAGTCGGTCTAGCGGGTCCAATGAGCAGTTCTTC. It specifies CSASRSSGSNEQFF.

CDR3 DNA sequence: TGCAGTGCTAGAGCCCCCTCCGGGACTAGCGGGGGCTACAATGAGCAGTTCTTC. As protein: CSARAPSGTSGGYNEQFF. V and J are TRBV20-1 and TRBJ2-1, with 14 bases that match TRBD2. V trimming: 1 base; J trimming: 3 bases; junction bases outside the gene matches: 8. Germline V lookup: CDR1 DFQATT, CDR2 SNEGSKA (reference sequence). This CDR3 spans 18 amino acids.

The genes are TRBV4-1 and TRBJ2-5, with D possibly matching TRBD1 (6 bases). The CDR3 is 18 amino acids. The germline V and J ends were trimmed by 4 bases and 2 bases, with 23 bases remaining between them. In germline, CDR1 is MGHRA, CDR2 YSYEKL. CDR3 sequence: CASSPGQGRVTNQETQYF. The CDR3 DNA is TGCGCCAGCAGCCCAGGGCAGGGGCGCGTAACAAATCAAGAGACCCAGTACTTC.

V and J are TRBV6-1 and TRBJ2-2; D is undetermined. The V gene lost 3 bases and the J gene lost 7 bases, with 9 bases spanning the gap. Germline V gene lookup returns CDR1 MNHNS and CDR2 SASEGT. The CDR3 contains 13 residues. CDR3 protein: CASSEGTVGELFF. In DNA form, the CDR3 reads TGTGCCAGCAGTGAGGGAACGGTCGGGGAGCTGTTTTTT.

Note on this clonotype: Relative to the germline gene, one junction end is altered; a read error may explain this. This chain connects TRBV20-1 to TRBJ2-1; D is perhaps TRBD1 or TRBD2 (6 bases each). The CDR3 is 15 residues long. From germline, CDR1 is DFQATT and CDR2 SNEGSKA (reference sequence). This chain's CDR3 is CSARGEARSYNEQFF. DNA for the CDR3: TGCAGCGCTAGGGGGGAGGCACGCTCCTACAATGAGCAGTTCTTC.

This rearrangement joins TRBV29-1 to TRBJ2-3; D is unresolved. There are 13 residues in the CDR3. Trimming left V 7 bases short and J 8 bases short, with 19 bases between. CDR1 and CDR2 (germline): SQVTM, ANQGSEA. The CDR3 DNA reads TGCAGCGCCTCCCAGTCCTGGGATGGTACGCAGTATTTT. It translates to CSASQSWDGTQYF.

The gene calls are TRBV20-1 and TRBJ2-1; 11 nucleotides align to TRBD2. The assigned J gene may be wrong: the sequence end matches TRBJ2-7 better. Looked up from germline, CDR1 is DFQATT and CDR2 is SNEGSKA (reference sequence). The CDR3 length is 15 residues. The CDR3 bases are TGCAGTGCCACTAGCGGGGGTTACTCCTACAATGAGCAGTACTTC. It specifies CSATSGGYSYNEQYF.

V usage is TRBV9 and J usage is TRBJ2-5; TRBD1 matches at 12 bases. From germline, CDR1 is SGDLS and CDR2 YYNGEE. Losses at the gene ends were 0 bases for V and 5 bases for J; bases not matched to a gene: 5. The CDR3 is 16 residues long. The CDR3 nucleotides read TGTGCCAGCAGCGTAGCCGGGACAGGGGGCGGTGAGACCCAGTACTTC. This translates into CASSVAGTGGGETQYF.

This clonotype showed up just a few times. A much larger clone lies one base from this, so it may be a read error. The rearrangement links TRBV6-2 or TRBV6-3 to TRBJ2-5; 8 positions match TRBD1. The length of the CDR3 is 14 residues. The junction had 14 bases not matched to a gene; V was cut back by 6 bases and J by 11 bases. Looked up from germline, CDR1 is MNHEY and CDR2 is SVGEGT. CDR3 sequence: CASRPRGLDNEQYF. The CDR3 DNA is TGTGCCAGCAGGCCCAGGGGGCTCGACAATGAGCAGTACTTC.

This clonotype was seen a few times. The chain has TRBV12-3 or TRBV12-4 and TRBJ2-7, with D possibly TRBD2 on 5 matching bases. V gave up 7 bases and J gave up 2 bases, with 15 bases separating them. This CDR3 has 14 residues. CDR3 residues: CASTEDRGAYEQYF. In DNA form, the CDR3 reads TGTGCCAGCACCGAAGACCGGGGAGCCTACGAGCAGTACTTC.

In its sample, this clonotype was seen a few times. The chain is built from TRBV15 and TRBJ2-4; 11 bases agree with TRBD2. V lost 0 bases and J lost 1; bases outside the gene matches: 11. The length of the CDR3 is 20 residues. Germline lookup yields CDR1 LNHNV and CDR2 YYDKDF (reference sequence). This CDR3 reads CATSRERLAGLTGAKNIQYF. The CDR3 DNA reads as TGTGCCACCAGCAGAGAACGACTAGCGGGGCTAACGGGGGCCAAAAACATTCAGTACTTC.

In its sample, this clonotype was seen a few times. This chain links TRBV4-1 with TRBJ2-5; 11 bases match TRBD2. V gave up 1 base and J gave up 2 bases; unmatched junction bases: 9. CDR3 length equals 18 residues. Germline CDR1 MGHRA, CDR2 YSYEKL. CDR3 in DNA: TGCGCCAGCAGCCAAGGACTAGCGGGGACCCCGGAACAAGAGACCCAGTACTTC. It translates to CASSQGLAGTPEQETQYF.

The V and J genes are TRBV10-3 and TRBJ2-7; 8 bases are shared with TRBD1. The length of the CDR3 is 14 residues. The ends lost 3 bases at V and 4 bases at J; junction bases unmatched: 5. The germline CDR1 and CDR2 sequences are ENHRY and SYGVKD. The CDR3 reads CAISDRQGAYEQYF. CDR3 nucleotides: TGTGCCATCAGTGATAGGCAGGGGGCTTACGAGCAGTACTTC.

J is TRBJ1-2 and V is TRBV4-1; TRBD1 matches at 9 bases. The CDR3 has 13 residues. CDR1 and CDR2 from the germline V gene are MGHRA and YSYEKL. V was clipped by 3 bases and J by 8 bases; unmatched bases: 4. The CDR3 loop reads CASSQGQGWGYTF. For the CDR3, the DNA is TGCGCCAGCAGCCAGGGACAGGGATGGGGCTACACCTTC.

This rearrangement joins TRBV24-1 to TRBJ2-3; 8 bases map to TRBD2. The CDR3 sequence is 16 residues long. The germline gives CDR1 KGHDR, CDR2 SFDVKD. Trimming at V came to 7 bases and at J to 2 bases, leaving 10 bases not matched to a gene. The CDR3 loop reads CATSSSGELYTDTQYF. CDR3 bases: TGTGCCACCAGCAGTAGCGGGGAACTTTACACAGATACGCAGTATTTT.

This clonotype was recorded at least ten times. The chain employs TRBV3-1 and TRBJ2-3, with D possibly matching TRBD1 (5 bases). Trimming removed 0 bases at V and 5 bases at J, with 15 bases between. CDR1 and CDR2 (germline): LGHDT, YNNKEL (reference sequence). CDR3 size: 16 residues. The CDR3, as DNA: TGTGCCAGCAGCCAAGAGACAGACTTCCAGGTAGATACGCAGTATTTT. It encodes CASSQETDFQVDTQYF.

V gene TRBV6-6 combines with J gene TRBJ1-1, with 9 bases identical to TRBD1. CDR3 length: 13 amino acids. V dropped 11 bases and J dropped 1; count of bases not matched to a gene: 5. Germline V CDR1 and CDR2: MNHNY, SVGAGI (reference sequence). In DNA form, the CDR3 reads TGTGCCGGAGACAGGGGGAGGAACACTGAAGCTTTCTTT. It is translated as CAGDRGRNTEAFF.

The DNA for the CDR3 is TGTGCCAGCAGTTTCCCTAGCGGGGGCCGAAGCACAGATACGCAGTATTTT. Amino acids: CASSFPSGGRSTDTQYF. The V and J genes are TRBV12-3 or TRBV12-4 and TRBJ2-3; 10 bases map to TRBD2. This CDR3 region has 17 residues. With 3 bases clipped from V and 0 bases from J, the junction kept 6 bases outside the gene matches.

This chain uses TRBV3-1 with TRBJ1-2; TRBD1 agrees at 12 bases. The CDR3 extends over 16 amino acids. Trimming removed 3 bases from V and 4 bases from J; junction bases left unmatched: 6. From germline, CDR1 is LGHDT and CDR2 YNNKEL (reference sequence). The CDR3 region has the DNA TGTGCCAGCAGCCAGGGGAGGGGACAGGGGGCCTATGGCTACACCTTC. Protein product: CASSQGRGQGAYGYTF.

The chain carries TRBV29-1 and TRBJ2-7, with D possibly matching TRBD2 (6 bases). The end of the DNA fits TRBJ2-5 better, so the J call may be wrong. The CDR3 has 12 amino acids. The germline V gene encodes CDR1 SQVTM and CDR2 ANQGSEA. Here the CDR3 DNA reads TGCAGCGTTGACGAGGGAGGAGAGACCCAGTACTTC. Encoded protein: CSVDEGGETQYF.

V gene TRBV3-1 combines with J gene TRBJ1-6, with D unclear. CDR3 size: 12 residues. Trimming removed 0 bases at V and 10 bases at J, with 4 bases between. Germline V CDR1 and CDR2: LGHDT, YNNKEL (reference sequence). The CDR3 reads CASSQELSPLHF. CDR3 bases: TGTGCCAGCAGCCAAGAGTTGTCACCCCTCCACTTT.

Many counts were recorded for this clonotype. The CDR3 region has the DNA TGTGCCAGCAGCCACGAGACCCAGTACTTC. Its protein product is CASSHETQYF. This sequence joins TRBV7-8 and TRBJ2-5, with D uncertain. This CDR3 is built from 10 residues. CDR1 is SGHVS, CDR2 FQNEAQ, per germline. The V and J ends lost 5 bases and 5 bases respectively, with 3 bases between them.

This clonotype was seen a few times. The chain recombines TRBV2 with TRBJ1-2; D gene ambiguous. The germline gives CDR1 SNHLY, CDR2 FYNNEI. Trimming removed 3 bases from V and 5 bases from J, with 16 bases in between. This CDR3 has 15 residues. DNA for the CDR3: TGTGCCAGCAGTGACTGGGGTCAGAGGGATTATGGCTACACCTTC. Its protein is CASSDWGQRDYGYTF. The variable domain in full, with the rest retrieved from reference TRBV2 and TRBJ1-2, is EPEVTQTPSHQVTQMGQEVILRCVPISNHLYFYWYRQILGQKVEFLVSFYNNEISEKSEIFDDQFSVERPDGSNFTLKIRSTKLEDSAMYFCASSDWGQRDYGYTFGSGTRLTVV.

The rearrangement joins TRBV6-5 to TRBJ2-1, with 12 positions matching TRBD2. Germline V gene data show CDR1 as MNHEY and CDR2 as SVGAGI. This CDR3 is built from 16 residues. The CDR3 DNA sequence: TGTGCTCGCAGCCAAACTAGCGGGGGGTCCTACAATGAGCAGTTCTTC. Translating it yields CARSQTSGGSYNEQFF.

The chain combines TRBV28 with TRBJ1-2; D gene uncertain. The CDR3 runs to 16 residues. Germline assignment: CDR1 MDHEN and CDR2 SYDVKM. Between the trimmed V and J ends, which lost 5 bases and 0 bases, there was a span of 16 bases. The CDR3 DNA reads TGTGCCAGCAGTCCAATGAAGATTTCCCCTAACTATGGCTACACCTTC. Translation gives CASSPMKISPNYGYTF.

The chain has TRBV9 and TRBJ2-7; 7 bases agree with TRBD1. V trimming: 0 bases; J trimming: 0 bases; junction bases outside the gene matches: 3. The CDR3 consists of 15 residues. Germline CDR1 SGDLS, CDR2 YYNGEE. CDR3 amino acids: CASSVDGDSSYEQYF. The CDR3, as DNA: TGTGCCAGCAGCGTAGATGGGGACAGCTCCTACGAGCAGTACTTC.